The 13 T cell receptor beta chains below come from one sample, sequenced in a study of blood T cell repertoires in COVID-19. Here immunoSEQ multiplex PCR was the method, and the copy in TCRdb shows in-frame clones only, minus some. The sample has about 130,000 clones, about 86% seen once; the top ten hold under 4.5%. Sequencing used peripheral blood. The receptors were sampled from a woman aged 50 to 60 with acute or convalescent COVID-19.

The chain couples TRBV2 to TRBJ1-1; 7 bases match TRBD1. V gave up 0 bases and J gave up 4 bases; unmatched junction bases: 8. Germline V gene data show CDR1 as SNHLY and CDR2 as FYNNEI. The CDR3 is made up of 16 amino acids. In nucleotides, the CDR3 is TGTGCCAGCAGTGAAGCGCGAGGGGGCCCGGCCACTGAAGCTTTCTTT. Encoded protein: CASSEARGGPATEAFF.

DNA of the CDR3: TGTGCCAGCAGCTTAACGCCAGGGGAAGAGACCCAGTACTTC. This translates into CASSLTPGEETQYF. V gene TRBV7-3 combines with J gene TRBJ2-5; perhaps TRBD1 as D (6 bases). Germline V gene data show CDR1 as SGHTA and CDR2 as FQGTGA. V lost 0 bases to trimming and J lost 3 bases, with 8 bases between them. This CDR3 has 14 residues. Looking up the rest from reference TRBV7-3 and TRBJ2-5 gives the full variable domain: GAGVSQTPSNKVTEKGKYVELRCDPISGHTALYWYRQSLGQGPEFLIYFQGTGAADDSGLPNDRFFAVRPEGSVSTLKIQRTERGDSAVYLCASSLTPGEETQYFGPGTRLLVL.

The genes are TRBV29-1 and TRBJ2-2; 8 bases line up with TRBD2. J lost 7 bases, V lost 0 bases, and 4 bases had no gene match. The CDR3 spans 14 residues. Germline assignment: CDR1 SQVTM and CDR2 ANQGSEA. The CDR3, as DNA: TGCAGCGTTGAAGAGTCCCGGGGGGGCGGGGAGCTGTTTTTT. Translating it yields CSVEESRGGGELFF.

This rearrangement joins TRBV10-3 to TRBJ1-1, with D perhaps TRBD1 (5 bases). Germline V gives CDR1 ENHRY, CDR2 SYGVKD. Trimming shortened V by 3 bases and J by 0 bases, and 8 bases separated the two germline ends. The length of the CDR3 is 14 residues. The CDR3 DNA is TGTGCCATCAGTGACGGGGGTTTGAACACTGAAGCTTTCTTT. It codes for CAISDGGLNTEAFF.

The chain couples TRBV7-2 to TRBJ1-5, with unresolved D. V was clipped by 0 bases and J by 0 bases, with 12 bases between them. Looked up from germline, CDR1 is SGHTA and CDR2 is FQGNSA. The CDR3 contains 17 residues. CDR3 DNA sequence: TGTGCCAGCAGCTTAGCGTTAAACGCGTATAGCAATCAGCCCCAGCATTTT. Residues: CASSLALNAYSNQPQHF.

This clone was seen only a few times. This chain connects TRBV5-8 to TRBJ1-2; D remains unclear. Germline CDR1 SGHTS, CDR2 YDEGEE. CDR3 length: 15 residues. V was cut by 4 bases and J by 4 bases, with 17 bases left in between. CDR3 residues: CASSPQTVFLYGYTF. The CDR3 DNA is TGTGCCAGCAGCCCCCAAACAGTATTTCTCTATGGCTACACCTTC.

In its sample, this clone was seen a few times. CDR3 sequence: CASSSDRLRTEAFF. DNA for the CDR3: TGTGCCAGCTCCTCGGACAGGCTGAGGACTGAAGCTTTCTTT. The chain joins TRBV18 to TRBJ1-1; 7 bases fit TRBD1. The V segment lost 6 bases and the J segment 5 bases; nucleotides outside the gene matches: 9. The CDR3 extends over 14 amino acids. Germline lookup yields CDR1 KGHSH and CDR2 LQKENI.

V and J are TRBV19 and TRBJ2-3, with 11 bases matching TRBD2. V was pared by 4 bases and J by 5 bases, with 14 bases of the junction left unmatched. CDR1 is LNHDA, CDR2 SQIVND, per germline (reference sequence). The CDR3 has 18 amino acids. The CDR3 nucleotides are TGTGCCAGTAGTAAAGTTAGTCTAGCGGGAGGAGTCGGAGATACGCAGTATTTT. It codes for CASSKVSLAGGVGDTQYF.

DNA of the CDR3: TGCGCCAGCAGCTTGGCCGGGACATATTACAATGAGCAGTTCTTC. Translating it yields CASSLAGTYYNEQFF. The rearrangement joins TRBV5-1 to TRBJ2-1; TRBD1 is a possible D gene (6 bases). The CDR3 totals 15 residues. V was cut by 0 bases and J by 4 bases, with 11 bases left in between. The germline V gene encodes CDR1 SGHRS and CDR2 YFSETQ.

This chain links TRBV19 with TRBJ1-6; 8 bases map to TRBD1. Germline V gene data show CDR1 as LNHDA and CDR2 as SQIVND (reference sequence). V gave up 9 bases and J gave up 8 bases; unmatched junction bases: 12. The CDR3 covers 15 residues. The CDR3 sequence: CASQTGDDLYSPLHF. The CDR3 bases are TGTGCCAGCCAGACAGGGGACGATTTGTATTCACCCCTCCACTTT. The full variable domain, rest sourced from reference TRBV19 and TRBJ1-6, is DGGITQSPKYLFRKEGQNVTLSCEQNLNHDAMYWYRQDPGQGLRLIYYSQIVNDFQKGDIAEGYSVSREKKESFPLTVTSAQKNPTAFYLCASQTGDDLYSPLHFGNGTRLTVT.

The chain links TRBV4-2 to TRBJ1-1; D is uncertain. V was cut by 4 bases and J by 6 bases, with 15 bases left in between. Germline V lookup: CDR1 LGHNA, CDR2 YNFKEQ. There are 14 residues in the CDR3. Here the CDR3 reads CASSREKEGAEAFF. CDR3 nucleotide sequence: TGTGCCAGCAGCCGAGAAAAGGAGGGCGCTGAAGCTTTCTTT.

The chain joins TRBV7-9 to TRBJ1-1; weak D call: TRBD1 (5 bases). V was cut by 2 bases and J by 4 bases, with 11 bases left in between. Germline lookup yields CDR1 SEHNR and CDR2 FQNEAQ (reference sequence). The CDR3 runs 14 residues. The CDR3 is CASSLPQGFTEAFF. CDR3 sequence (DNA): TGTGCCAGCAGCTTACCCCAGGGCTTCACTGAAGCTTTCTTT.

This clone was detected only a few times. This rearrangement joins TRBV19 to TRBJ2-2; TRBD2 matches 8 bases. With 5 bases clipped from V and 7 bases from J, the junction kept 12 bases outside the gene matches. This CDR3 has 16 residues. Germline V CDR1 and CDR2: LNHDA, SQIVND (reference sequence). The CDR3 DNA is TGTGCCAGTAGTTTGCTTCCGGGAGGGCCAGGCGGGGAGCTGTTTTTT. Encoded protein: CASSLLPGGPGGELFF.